The 22 T cell receptor beta chains reported below all come from one sample, sequenced in a study of blood T cell repertoires in COVID-19. Method: immunoSEQ multiplex PCR; TCRdb's copy keeps in-frame clones and lacks some. The table includes roughly 180,000 clones, 75% to 90% detected once. Specimen: peripheral blood. Every receptor here comes from a woman in her sixties with acute or convalescent COVID-19.

The chain has TRBV10-3 and TRBJ1-2, with TRBD1 as a possible D gene (5 bases). Germline lookup yields CDR1 ENHRY and CDR2 SYGVKD. With 0 bases removed from V and 5 bases from J, the gap between germline ends came to 13 bases. The length of the CDR3 is 15 residues. CDR3 sequence (DNA): TGTGCCATCAGTGAGTCCGGGGGGTCGGATTATGGCTACACCTTC. This encodes CAISESGGSDYGYTF.

The chain uses TRBV10-1 and TRBJ2-1; the match to TRBD2 covers 9 bases. The CDR3 spans 16 residues. Germline V CDR1 and CDR2: WNHNN, SYGVQD (reference sequence). V dropped 0 bases and J dropped 10; count of bases not matched to a gene: 10. The CDR3, as DNA: TGCGCCAGCAGTGAGTCGGGGGCTAGCGGGATGAGGGAGCAGTTCTTC. Protein: CASSESGASGMREQFF.

Written as DNA, the CDR3 is TGTGCCAGCAGCTTAAGTACAGGGAGGAACACCGGGGAGCTGTTTTTT. Its protein is CASSLSTGRNTGELFF. The J gene is TRBJ2-2, the V gene TRBV7-9, with D possibly being TRBD1 (6 bases). The germline CDR1 and CDR2 sequences are SEHNR and FQNEAQ (reference sequence). Trimming pared 2 bases from V and 1 base from J, leaving 11 bases between. This CDR3 comprises 16 residues.

The chain combines TRBV24-1 with TRBJ2-3; a weak D match, TRBD1 (7 bases). The CDR3 is 16 residues long. V shed 0 bases and J shed 2 bases, with 11 bases lying between them. Per germline, CDR1 KGHDR and CDR2 SFDVKD. In nucleotides, the CDR3 is TGTGCCACCAGTGATTTGCAGGGGGGTGTCACAGATACGCAGTATTTT. It is translated as CATSDLQGGVTDTQYF.

This sequence joins TRBV12-3 or TRBV12-4 and TRBJ1-1, with 9 bases fitting TRBD1. V trimming: 5 bases; J trimming: 10 bases; junction bases outside the gene matches: 8. The CDR3 has 13 residues. CDR3 protein: CASSPGQGNVAFF. CDR3 sequence (DNA): TGTGCCAGCAGTCCGGGACAGGGAAACGTAGCTTTCTTT.

The chain links TRBV3-1 (or the pseudogene TRBV3-2) to TRBJ2-6, with D unresolved. This CDR3 comprises 14 residues. V was pared by 4 bases and J by 4 bases, with 8 bases between. Germline CDR1 LGHDT, CDR2 YNNKEL (reference sequence). Written as DNA, the CDR3 is TGTGCCAGCAGCCTCGTGAGGGGGGCCAACGTCCTGACTTTC. This sequence encodes CASSLVRGANVLTF.

This chain uses TRBV3-1 (or the pseudogene TRBV3-2) with TRBJ2-7, with 12 bases that match TRBD1. There are 18 residues in the CDR3. V lost 4 bases to trimming and J lost 0 bases; unmatched junction nucleotides: 10. The germline V gene encodes CDR1 LGHDT and CDR2 YNNKEL (reference sequence). CDR3 sequence reads: CASSLGTGGPSPSYEQYF. The CDR3 DNA sequence: TGTGCCAGCAGCCTAGGGACAGGGGGCCCTAGCCCCTCCTACGAGCAGTACTTC.

This clone is a singleton in its sample. The chain has TRBV29-1 and TRBJ2-1, with 11 bases fitting TRBD2. Germline V gene data show CDR1 as SQVTM and CDR2 as ANQGSEA. The CDR3 runs to 13 residues. After removal of 7 bases from V and 4 bases from J, the junction contained 3 bases not matched to a gene. The CDR3 nucleotides read TGCAGCGGGGGACTAGCGGAGTACAATGAGCAGTTCTTC. It codes for CSGGLAEYNEQFF.

V usage is TRBV18 and J usage is TRBJ1-4; D may be TRBD1 (5 bases). The CDR3 is 15 residues long. The germline V gene has CDR1 KGHSH and CDR2 LQKENI. Trimming pared 3 bases from V and 4 bases from J, leaving 12 bases between. CDR3 DNA sequence: TGTGCCAGCTCACCCAGGGTATCGGTTAATGAAAAACTGTTTTTT. This sequence encodes CASSPRVSVNEKLFF.

This chain uses TRBV7-9 with TRBJ1-1; no firm D call. CDR1 is SEHNR and CDR2 is FQNEAQ in the germline V gene (reference sequence). Trimming left V 2 bases short and J 4 bases short, with 11 bases between. The CDR3 contains 14 residues. CDR3 sequence: CASSLTLQTTEAFF. CDR3 in DNA: TGTGCCAGCAGCTTAACCCTACAGACCACTGAAGCTTTCTTT.

Concerning this clone itself: At the DNA level, this CDR3 is encoded by other sequences in the same sample as well. The J gene is TRBJ2-2, the V gene TRBV24-1; a weak D match, TRBD1 (6 bases). CDR3 length: 15 residues. Germline loops: CDR1 KGHDR, CDR2 SFDVKD. Trimming stripped 1 base from V and 6 bases from J, with 11 bases between. This CDR3 is CATSDFNRAAGELFF. The CDR3 DNA reads TGTGCCACCAGTGATTTTAACAGGGCAGCCGGGGAGCTGTTTTTT.

The V gene is TRBV28, the J gene TRBJ1-1; D ambiguous. Between the trimmed V and J ends, which lost 4 bases and 0 bases, there was a span of 12 bases. From germline, CDR1 is MDHEN and CDR2 SYDVKM. The CDR3 has 15 amino acids. The CDR3 sequence: CASSSSARLNTEAFF. CDR3 coding DNA: TGTGCCAGCAGTTCCTCCGCGAGGCTGAACACTGAAGCTTTCTTT.

The rearrangement uses TRBV3-1 (or the pseudogene TRBV3-2) and TRBJ1-1, with a weak D call TRBD1 (5 bases). The germline V gene encodes CDR1 LGHDT and CDR2 YNNKEL (reference sequence). The V end lost 1 base, the J end lost 4 bases, and 7 bases lay between the germline ends. This CDR3 has 13 residues. CDR3 DNA sequence: TGTGCCAGCAGCCAAGCGGGGGGCACTGAAGCTTTCTTT. It is translated as CASSQAGGTEAFF.

V usage is TRBV18 and J usage is TRBJ1-3; unclear D gene. Deletions cut 3 bases from V and 0 bases from J, with 15 bases between. Per the germline V gene, CDR1 is KGHSH and CDR2 is LQKENI. The CDR3 has 17 amino acids. This CDR3 reads CASSPLEGDSSGNTIYF. Written as DNA, the CDR3 is TGTGCCAGCTCACCTCTCGAGGGTGATAGCTCTGGAAACACCATATATTTT.

V and J are TRBV28 and TRBJ1-4; 9 nucleotides align to TRBD1. The germline V gene has CDR1 MDHEN and CDR2 SYDVKM. J gave up 3 bases and V 3 bases, and 5 bases lay outside the gene matches. This CDR3 is 16 amino acids long. DNA of the CDR3: TGTGCCAGCAGTTTGCCGGGACAGGGTCCTAATGAAAAACTGTTTTTT. Protein product: CASSLPGQGPNEKLFF.

This rearrangement joins TRBV19 to TRBJ1-2, with 9 bases aligning to TRBD1. CDR1 is LNHDA, CDR2 SQIVND, per germline (reference sequence). V dropped 6 bases and J dropped 4; count of bases not matched to a gene: 6. This CDR3 spans 14 amino acids. CDR3 region: CASSLGQGTYGYTF. The CDR3 coding sequence is TGTGCCAGTAGCCTTGGACAGGGGACCTATGGCTACACCTTC. Looking up the rest from reference TRBV19 and TRBJ1-2 gives the full variable domain: DGGITQSPKYLFRKEGQNVTLSCEQNLNHDAMYWYRQDPGQGLRLIYYSQIVNDFQKGDIAEGYSVSREKKESFPLTVTSAQKNPTAFYLCASSLGQGTYGYTFGSGTRLTVV.

The table lists this clone with a count of one. The rearrangement links TRBV28 to TRBJ2-1; TRBD2 matches at 13 bases. The V gene's germline CDR1 is MDHEN and CDR2 SYDVKM. Trimming took 5 bases from V and 8 from J; bases not matched to a gene: 15. The CDR3 loop spans 18 amino acids. The CDR3 region is CASSSPTPTSGRLYEQFF. In nucleotides, the CDR3 is TGTGCCAGCAGTAGCCCAACCCCGACTAGCGGGAGGTTGTATGAGCAGTTCTTC.

A note on this clone: At one end the junction does not follow the germline gene, possibly because of a read error. This chain uses TRBV7-7 with TRBJ2-3, with 8 bases identical to TRBD1. Germline-derived CDR1 and CDR2 are SSHAT and FNYEAQ (reference sequence). This CDR3 has 15 amino acids. CDR3 amino acids: CASSLSGQGTDTQYF. CDR3 coding DNA: TGTGCTAGCAGCTTAAGTGGACAGGGAACCGATACGCAGTATTTT.

The chain carries TRBV7-6 and TRBJ2-7, with D perhaps TRBD2 (5 bases). The germline V gene encodes CDR1 SGHVS and CDR2 FNYEAQ. The V gene lost 4 bases and the J gene lost 3 bases, with 10 bases spanning the gap. The CDR3 consists of 13 residues. CDR3 bases: TGTGCCAGCAGCTCTCCCGGGATCTACGAGCAGTACTTC. Protein: CASSSPGIYEQYF.

The rearrangement joins TRBV5-3 to TRBJ1-2; D is possibly TRBD1 (6 bases). TRBV5-3 is annotated as an ORF whose role is uncertain. Trimming took off 2 bases at V and 8 bases at J, with 13 bases between the two ends. The CDR3 extends over 13 amino acids. The CDR3 loop is CARSFPPGVGYTF. The CDR3 DNA follows: TGTGCCAGAAGCTTCCCCCCAGGGGTAGGCTACACCTTC.

Only a few counts were recorded for this clone. This rearrangement joins TRBV27 to TRBJ2-3; weak D call: TRBD1 (5 bases). The CDR3 is 15 amino acids. V was cut by 6 bases and J by 1 base, with 14 bases left in between. Germline V gives CDR1 MNHEY, CDR2 SMNVEV (reference sequence). In DNA form, the CDR3 reads TGTGCCAGCAGCTTTAAGGGGTCTCGCACAGATACGCAGTATTTT. As protein: CASSFKGSRTDTQYF.

The chain recombines TRBV2 with TRBJ1-5; no clear D. V gave up 3 bases and J gave up 0 bases, with 9 bases separating them. Germline CDR1 and CDR2: SNHLY and FYNNEI. The CDR3 is 15 residues long. CDR3 coding DNA: TGTGCCAGCAGTGACGTTGAGAATAGCAATCAGCCCCAGCATTTT. Its translation: CASSDVENSNQPQHF.